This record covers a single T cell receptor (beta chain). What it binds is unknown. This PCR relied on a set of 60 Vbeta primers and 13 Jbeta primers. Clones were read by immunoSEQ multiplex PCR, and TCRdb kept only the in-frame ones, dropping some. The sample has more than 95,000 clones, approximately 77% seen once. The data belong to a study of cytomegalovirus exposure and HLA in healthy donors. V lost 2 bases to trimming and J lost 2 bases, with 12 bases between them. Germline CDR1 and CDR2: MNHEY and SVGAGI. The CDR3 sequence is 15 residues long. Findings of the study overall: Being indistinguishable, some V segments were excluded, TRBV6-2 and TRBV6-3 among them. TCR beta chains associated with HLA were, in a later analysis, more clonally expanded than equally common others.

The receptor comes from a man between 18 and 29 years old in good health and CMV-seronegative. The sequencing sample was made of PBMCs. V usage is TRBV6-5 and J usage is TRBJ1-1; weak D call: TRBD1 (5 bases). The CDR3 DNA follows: TGTGCCAGCAGTTACGGGGCAGGGATCAACACTGAAGCTTTCTTT. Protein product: CASSYGAGINTEAFF.